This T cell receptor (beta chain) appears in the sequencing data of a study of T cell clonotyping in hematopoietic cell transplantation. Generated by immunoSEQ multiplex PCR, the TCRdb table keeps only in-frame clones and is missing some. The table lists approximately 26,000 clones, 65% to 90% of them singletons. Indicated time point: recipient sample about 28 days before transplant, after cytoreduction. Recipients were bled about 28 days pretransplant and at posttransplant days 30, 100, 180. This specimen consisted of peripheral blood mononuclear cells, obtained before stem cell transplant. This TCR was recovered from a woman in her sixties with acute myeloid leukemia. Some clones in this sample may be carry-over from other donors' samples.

The CDR3 is CARSLSGTNYEQYF. The CDR3 coding sequence is TGTGCCAGAAGCTTATCAGGGACTAACTACGAGCAGTACTTC. The rearrangement joins TRBV5-3 to TRBJ2-7; 7 bases match TRBD2. TRBV5-3 counts as an open reading frame of uncertain function. This CDR3 comprises 14 residues. The ends lost 2 bases at V and 3 bases at J; junction bases unmatched: 5.